Detailed here is one T cell receptor beta chain. Study processing details: Amplification of reference gene primers was used by the study to estimate nucleated cell counts. Generated by immunoSEQ multiplex PCR, the TCRdb table keeps only in-frame clones and is missing some. The V and J calls and the clone size are those of that table, but D and trimming were determined from the DNA. In the table there are approximately 13,000 clones, around 85% of which are singletons. CDR1 and CDR2 (germline): LNHDA, SQIVND (reference sequence). J gave up 5 bases and V 2 bases, and 5 bases lay outside the gene matches. The CDR3 runs 16 residues. The data were taken from a study of blood T cell repertoires in COVID-19. Study-wide background: Sites in the United States, Italy and Spain provided acute and convalescent COVID-19 samples.

This sequence originates from a human donor in a cohort sampled during active COVID-19. This rearrangement joins TRBV19 to TRBJ2-1, with TRBD1 matching 11 bases. Sequencing was performed on peripheral blood. The CDR3 spells CASSIIGQGADNEQFF. The CDR3 DNA sequence: TGTGCCAGTAGTATAATCGGACAGGGGGCCGACAATGAGCAGTTCTTC. The full variable domain, completed using reference TRBV19 and TRBJ2-1, is DGGITQSPKYLFRKEGQNVTLSCEQNLNHDAMYWYRQDPGQGLRLIYYSQIVNDFQKGDIAEGYSVSREKKESFPLTVTSAQKNPTAFYLCASSIIGQGADNEQFFGPGTRLTVL.